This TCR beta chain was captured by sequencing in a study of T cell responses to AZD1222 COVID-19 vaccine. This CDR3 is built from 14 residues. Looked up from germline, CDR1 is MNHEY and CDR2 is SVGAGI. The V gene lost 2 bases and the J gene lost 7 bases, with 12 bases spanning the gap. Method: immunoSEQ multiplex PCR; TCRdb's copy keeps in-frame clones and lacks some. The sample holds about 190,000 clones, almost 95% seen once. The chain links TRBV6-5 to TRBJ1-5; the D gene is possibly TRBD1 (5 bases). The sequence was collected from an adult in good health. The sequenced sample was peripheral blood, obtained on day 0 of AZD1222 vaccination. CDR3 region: CASSYNTGTQPQHF. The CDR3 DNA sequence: TGTGCCAGCAGTTACAACACCGGGACCCAGCCCCAGCATTTT.